This record looks at one TCR beta chain sequence and its context. Its antigen is unknown. The sample belongs to a study of beta chain features in type 1 diabetes. For the study at large: Across the samples, over 85 million sorted cells were examined in total. Study-level findings and limits: Resolution of whether HLA type affects TCRB rearrangement was not achieved here. Shortening that was moderate but significant affected the TCRB CDR3s of Type 1 diabetes patients in all four CD4+ subsets. The VDJ junctions of type 1 diabetes patients carried fewer insertions and more deletions.

Reverse transcribing all isolated RNA meant expressed TCRB transcripts were sequenced. TCRdb's table, derived via immunoSEQ multiplex PCR, lists solely in-frame clones and lacks some. This table has around 250,000 clones, approximately 14% appearing once. Trimming removed 4 bases from V and 1 base from J; junction bases left unmatched: 7. Germline CDR1 reads PRHDT; CDR2 reads FYEKMQ (reference sequence). The CDR3 spans 17 residues. The chain links TRBV13 to TRBJ2-4; TRBD2 agrees at 10 bases. The material sequenced was naive CD4+ T cells from blood. The source of this sequence is a man aged 25 to 40 with type 1 diabetes. CDR3 residues: CASSSRKTSGAKNIQYF. The CDR3, as DNA: TGTGCCAGCAGCTCACGTAAGACTAGCGGGGCCAAAAACATTCAGTACTTC.